Listed below are T cell receptor beta chains from one sample, sequenced in a study of T cells in Graves' hyperthyroidism and ophthalmopathy. From the multiplex PCR reads, TCRdb called clonotypes with MiXCR, one entry per CDR3 protein. This sample has roughly 350,000 distinct CDR3 sequences; around 15% occur once, and the top ten carry about 20%. Input material: blood. These receptors were taken from a woman aged 30 to 39 with Graves' ophthalmopathy. The CDR3 runs from the conserved cysteine through the conserved F or W. The D gene is left open where the match is weak. Clone size is not always given. Where it is, it says once, few, many or a class for expanded clones.

V gene: TRBV6-1; J gene: TRBJ1-1; D gene: NA; clone size: many; CDR3 protein: CASSGTFGVGITEAFF; CDR3 DNA: TGTGCCAGCAGCGGGACATTCGGAGTGGGGATCACTGAAGCTTTCTTT
V gene: TRBV6-1; J gene: TRBJ2-3; D gene: NA; clone size: many; CDR3 protein: CASSYKRTPSTDTQYF; CDR3 DNA: TGTGCCAGCAGTTACAAGCGGACACCGAGCACAGATACGCAGTATTTT
V gene: TRBV6-5; J gene: TRBJ2-2; D gene: NA; clone size: many; CDR3 protein: CASSYYPVNTGELFF; CDR3 DNA: TGTGCCAGCAGTTACTACCCGGTGAACACCGGGGAGCTGTTTTTT
V gene: TRBV29-1; J gene: TRBJ2-1; D gene: TRBD2; clone size: NA; CDR3 protein: CSVVAGVNEQFF; CDR3 DNA: TGCAGCGTTGTAGCGGGAGTCAATGAGCAGTTCTTC
V gene: TRBV6-1; J gene: TRBJ1-4; D gene: TRBD1; clone size: NA; CDR3 protein: CASRTLGQGIEKLFF; CDR3 DNA: TGTGCCAGCAGAACCCTGGGACAGGGGATTGAAAAACTGTTTTTT
V gene: TRBV5-5; J gene: TRBJ2-1; D gene: TRBD1; clone size: NA; CDR3 protein: CASSPGQGEQFF; CDR3 DNA: TGTGCCAGCAGCCCGGGACAGGGTGAGCAGTTCTTC
V gene: TRBV11-1; J gene: TRBJ2-1; D gene: NA; clone size: few; CDR3 protein: CASSFEGGLGEQFF; CDR3 DNA: TGTGCCAGCAGCTTCGAGGGGGGGCTAGGTGAGCAGTTCTTC
V gene: TRBV20-1; J gene: TRBJ1-2; D gene: NA; clone size: NA; CDR3 protein: CSARDGVTVYGYTF; CDR3 DNA: TGCAGTGCTAGAGATGGGGTAACAGTCTATGGCTACACCTTC
V gene: TRBV2; J gene: TRBJ2-5; D gene: TRBD1; clone size: many; CDR3 protein: CASRGQGGETQYF; CDR3 DNA: TGTGCCAGCAGGGGACAGGGGGGAGAGACCCAGTACTTC
V gene: TRBV4-2; J gene: TRBJ2-2; D gene: TRBD1; clone size: NA; CDR3 protein: CASSQDVVGYRGSGELFF; CDR3 DNA: TGTGCCAGCAGCCAAGACGTAGTTGGATACAGGGGGTCCGGGGAGCTGTTTTTT
V gene: TRBV19; J gene: TRBJ2-3; D gene: TRBD1; clone size: NA; CDR3 protein: CASNRQGVSTDTQYF; CDR3 DNA: TGTGCCAGTAATCGACAGGGGGTTTCCACAGATACGCAGTATTTT
V gene: TRBV7-9; J gene: TRBJ1-5; D gene: NA; clone size: NA; CDR3 protein: CASSLFLGTDSNQPQHF; CDR3 DNA: TGTGCCAGCAGCCTATTTCTGGGCACAGATAGCAATCAGCCCCAGCATTTT
V gene: TRBV7-9; J gene: TRBJ2-1; D gene: NA; clone size: few; CDR3 protein: CASSLARYNEQFF; CDR3 DNA: TGTGCCAGCAGCTTAGCGCGATACAATGAGCAGTTCTTC
V gene: TRBV2; J gene: TRBJ1-3; D gene: NA; clone size: many; CDR3 protein: CASSYEPRGAGNTIYF; CDR3 DNA: TGTGCCAGCAGTTATGAGCCCCGCGGGGCTGGAAACACCATATATTTT
V gene: TRBV27; J gene: TRBJ2-2; D gene: TRBD1; clone size: NA; CDR3 protein: CASSQTGVRALRGELFF; CDR3 DNA: TGTGCCAGCAGCCAAACAGGGGTGCGAGCCTTACGCGGGGAGCTGTTTTTT
V gene: TRBV7-2; J gene: TRBJ2-5; D gene: NA; clone size: NA; CDR3 protein: CASSLAAGANEYQETQYF; CDR3 DNA: TGTGCCAGCAGCTTAGCGGCGGGGGCTAATGAATACCAAGAGACCCAGTACTTC
V gene: TRBV6-1; J gene: TRBJ2-7; D gene: TRBD2; clone size: few; CDR3 protein: CASTQILAGGSSYEQYF; CDR3 DNA: TGTGCCAGCACCCAGATCTTAGCGGGGGGGAGCTCCTACGAGCAGTACTTC
V gene: TRBV10-3; J gene: TRBJ1-1; D gene: TRBD1; clone size: NA; CDR3 protein: CAISNQGGTEAFF; CDR3 DNA: TGTGCCATCAGTAATCAGGGGGGCACTGAAGCTTTCTTT
V gene: TRBV3-1; J gene: TRBJ1-2; D gene: TRBD1; clone size: many; CDR3 protein: CASSPRQGAYGYTF; CDR3 DNA: TGTGCCAGCAGCCCCCGACAGGGAGCCTATGGCTACACCTTC
V gene: TRBV6-1; J gene: TRBJ1-5; D gene: NA; clone size: many; CDR3 protein: CASSRGSGQPQHF; CDR3 DNA: TGTGCCAGCAGTCGGGGAAGTGGTCAGCCCCAGCATTTT
V gene: TRBV7-9; J gene: TRBJ1-2; D gene: NA; clone size: NA; CDR3 protein: CASSWDLEGYGYTF; CDR3 DNA: TGTGCCAGCAGCTGGGACTTAGAGGGCTATGGCTACACCTTC
V gene: TRBV3-1; J gene: TRBJ1-1; D gene: TRBD1; clone size: many; CDR3 protein: CASSQDPRGLMNTEAFF; CDR3 DNA: TGTGCCAGCAGCCAAGATCCCAGGGGGCTAATGAACACTGAAGCTTTCTTT
V gene: TRBV12-3/TRBV12-4; J gene: TRBJ2-3; D gene: TRBD2; clone size: many; CDR3 protein: CASSSTWGGVLSRISDTQYF; CDR3 DNA: TGTGCCAGCAGCTCGACCTGGGGGGGGGTCCTTTCCCGGATTTCTGATACGCAGTATTTT
V gene: TRBV12-3/TRBV12-4; J gene: TRBJ2-7; D gene: TRBD1; clone size: NA; CDR3 protein: CASSDYRGHLKPTFYDQYF; CDR3 DNA: TGTGCCAGCAGTGACTACAGGGGGCACCTTAAACCAACTTTCTACGATCAGTACTTC
V gene: TRBV28; J gene: TRBJ2-2; D gene: NA; clone size: NA; CDR3 protein: CASNFNGHVDIGELFF; CDR3 DNA: TGTGCCAGCAACTTTAACGGACATGTCGATATCGGGGAGCTGTTTTTT